This entry lists 26 T cell receptor beta chains sequenced from one sample in a study of blood T cells in healthy people across ages. It was with a sample-barcoded 5' primer and a J-beta primer mix that a second PCR of about 7 to 12 cycles was run. TCRdb reprocessed the 5' RACE reads via MiXCR and lists one record per CDR3 protein. The data show roughly 2 million distinct CDR3 sequences, around 48% seen once. Sequenced material: blood. The receptor source for this set is a woman in her forties in good health.

V and J are TRBV7-2 and TRBJ2-7, with TRBD1 matching over 8 bases. Germline V gene data show CDR1 as SGHTA and CDR2 as FQGNSA. V was pared by 5 bases and J by 3 bases, with 9 bases of the junction left unmatched. The CDR3 has 15 residues. CDR3 residues: CASSRRDRRFYEQYF. The CDR3 DNA reads TGTGCCAGCAGCCGCCGGGACAGGCGCTTCTACGAGCAGTACTTC.

CDR3 in amino acids: CASSVDVGGANVLTF. The CDR3 region has the DNA TGTGCCAGCAGCGTAGACGTGGGTGGGGCCAACGTCCTGACTTTC. The chain carries TRBV9 and TRBJ2-6; no reliable D call. CDR1 SGDLS and CDR2 YYNGEE come from the germline V gene. V lost 0 bases and J 3 bases, leaving 7 bases between the germline ends. The CDR3 loop spans 15 amino acids.

The rearrangement uses TRBV6-1 and TRBJ1-5; D ambiguous. The V and J ends lost 3 bases and 2 bases respectively, with 17 bases between them. The CDR3 has 17 amino acids. CDR1 MNHNS and CDR2 SASEGT come from the germline V gene. CDR3 DNA: TGTGCCAGCAGTGAGAAAAGAGGTTTTAGGGGCAATCAGCCCCAGCATTTT. This gives the protein CASSEKRGFRGNQPQHF.

Here the CDR3 DNA reads TGCGCCAGCAGCCAAGATCGTGGACAGGCCTGGGAGACCCAGTACTTC. Protein sequence: CASSQDRGQAWETQYF. The chain employs TRBV4-1 and TRBJ2-5; 7 bases fit TRBD1. The CDR3 is 16 amino acids. With 0 bases clipped from V and 5 bases from J, the junction kept 9 bases outside the gene matches. Looked up from germline, CDR1 is MGHRA and CDR2 is YSYEKL.

The table lists this clonotype with a few counts. This sequence joins TRBV29-1 and TRBJ1-1; a weak D match, TRBD1 (5 bases). Germline V gives CDR1 SQVTM, CDR2 ANQGSEA. Trimming removed 3 bases at V and 4 bases at J, with 12 bases between. CDR3 length: 13 amino acids. The chain's CDR3 is CSVDGAGITEAFF. CDR3 in DNA: TGCAGCGTTGATGGGGCAGGGATCACTGAAGCTTTCTTT.

This clonotype came up a few times. V usage is TRBV29-1 and J usage is TRBJ2-1; TRBD1 matches at 9 bases. The CDR3 consists of 20 residues. V shed 3 bases and J 2 bases; nucleotides not matched to a gene: 20. Germline V gene lookup returns CDR1 SQVTM and CDR2 ANQGSEA. The CDR3 sequence: CSVEGAVGTGSMVAYNEQFF. CDR3 DNA: TGCAGCGTTGAGGGGGCAGTAGGGACAGGGTCCATGGTCGCCTACAATGAGCAGTTCTTC.

This rearrangement joins TRBV20-1 to TRBJ2-6; tentative D call: TRBD1 (6 bases). Germline CDR1 is DFQATT and CDR2 is SNEGSKA (reference sequence). Between the trimmed V and J ends, which lost 1 base and 0 bases, there was a span of 13 bases. The CDR3 is made up of 17 amino acids. The DNA for the CDR3 is TGCAGTGCTAGAGTCCAAACAGGGAGCTCTGGGGCCAACGTCCTGACTTTC. Protein sequence: CSARVQTGSSGANVLTF.

This chain uses TRBV2 with TRBJ2-5; a possible D gene is TRBD2 (6 bases). Between the trimmed V and J ends, which lost 1 base and 7 bases, there was a span of 16 bases. The CDR3 sequence is 15 residues long. The germline V gene has CDR1 SNHLY and CDR2 FYNNEI. CDR3: CASSEVAGPAGTQYF. Written as DNA, the CDR3 is TGTGCCAGCAGTGAAGTTGCAGGGCCAGCGGGGACCCAGTACTTC.

The rearrangement joins TRBV27 to TRBJ2-3; TRBD2 agrees at 11 bases. V gave up 6 bases and J gave up 4 bases; unmatched junction bases: 6. The CDR3 sequence is 15 residues long. Germline V gene lookup returns CDR1 MNHEY and CDR2 SMNVEV (reference sequence). This CDR3 is CASRIAGGPADTQYF. CDR3 nucleotides: TGTGCCAGCAGAATAGCGGGGGGGCCTGCAGATACGCAGTATTTT.

This clonotype was counted between two and nine times. The rearrangement uses TRBV29-1 and TRBJ2-4; D unresolved. With the DNA end fitting TRBJ2-7 better, the J assignment may be wrong. Germline loops: CDR1 SQVTM, CDR2 ANQGSEA. This CDR3 contains 11 residues. The CDR3 protein is CSGEAAYEQYF. CDR3 nucleotide sequence: TGCAGCGGCGAGGCAGCATACGAGCAGTACTTC.

The rearrangement uses TRBV4-1 and TRBJ2-1, with 12 nucleotides matching TRBD1. J was trimmed by 6 bases and V by 5 bases; bases with no gene match: 5. CDR1 MGHRA and CDR2 YSYEKL come from the germline V gene. The CDR3 covers 15 residues. The CDR3 region is CASSFRDRGLNEQFF. CDR3 nucleotides: TGCGCCAGCAGCTTCCGGGACAGGGGGCTCAATGAGCAGTTCTTC.

The gene calls are TRBV20-1 and TRBJ1-2, with D uncertain. Germline V gene data show CDR1 as DFQATT and CDR2 as SNEGSKA (reference sequence). V lost 5 bases, J lost 2 bases, and 9 bases lay in between. The CDR3 sequence is 12 residues long. The CDR3 bases are TGCAGTGCTCCCCGGAGGAACTATGGCTACACCTTC. Its translation is CSAPRRNYGYTF.

This chain joins TRBV28 and TRBJ1-2; unclear D gene. The germline V and J ends were trimmed by 6 bases and 6 bases, with 17 bases remaining between them. The CDR3 extends over 14 amino acids. CDR1 and CDR2 from the germline V gene are MDHEN and SYDVKM. The CDR3: CASSTGVYRDGYTF. CDR3 coding DNA: TGTGCCAGCAGCACCGGGGTTTATAGGGATGGCTACACCTTC.

The genes are TRBV20-1 and TRBJ2-1, with D possibly being TRBD1 or TRBD2 (5 bases each). This CDR3 region has 15 residues. Trimming left V 8 bases short and J 0 bases short, with 17 bases between. Germline values: CDR1 DFQATT, CDR2 SNEGSKA (reference sequence). The CDR3 reads CSTVRGAGSYNEQFF. CDR3 coding DNA: TGCAGTACCGTTAGAGGGGCAGGCTCCTACAATGAGCAGTTCTTC.

The CDR3 DNA follows: TGTGCCAGCAGCCAAATCCCGTCTGGGGCCAACGTCCTGACTTTC. This encodes CASSQIPSGANVLTF. This chain connects TRBV4-2 to TRBJ2-6; D not resolved. This CDR3 comprises 15 residues. CDR1 and CDR2 (germline): LGHNA, YNFKEQ. V was trimmed by 2 bases and J by 1 base, leaving 6 bases between them.

The chain joins TRBV6-2 or TRBV6-3 to TRBJ2-3; 13 nucleotides match TRBD2. Germline-derived CDR1 and CDR2 are MNHEY and SVGEGT. V lost 1 base to trimming and J lost 6 bases; unmatched junction nucleotides: 4. This CDR3 is built from 16 residues. CDR3 sequence: CASSYLGTSGKDTQYF. In nucleotides, the CDR3 is TGTGCCAGCAGTTACTTGGGGACTAGCGGGAAGGATACGCAGTATTTT.

The chain uses TRBV7-8 and TRBJ2-2; 7 nucleotides line up with TRBD2. V lost 1 base and J lost 1; bases outside the gene matches: 6. The CDR3 is made up of 17 amino acids. Germline-derived CDR1 and CDR2 are SGHVS and FQNEAQ. CDR3: CASSLVGRTLNTGELFF. CDR3 nucleotides: TGTGCCAGCAGCTTAGTCGGGAGGACCCTGAACACCGGGGAGCTGTTTTTT. The whole variable domain, remainder taken from reference TRBV7-8 and TRBJ2-2, is GAGVSQSPRYKVAKRGQDVALRCDPISGHVSLFWYQQALGQGPEFLTYFQNEAQLDKSGLPSDRFFAERPEGSVSTLKIQRTQQEDSAVYLCASSLVGRTLNTGELFFGEGSRLTVL.

This clonotype was detected a few times. V usage is TRBV12-3 or TRBV12-4 and J usage is TRBJ1-2; 7 positions agree with TRBD1. The trim removed 6 bases at V and 7 bases at J, leaving 8 bases unmatched. The CDR3 totals 13 residues. Here the CDR3 DNA reads TGTGCCAGCAGCAAACAGGGGTTGGTTGGCTACACCTTC. Protein product: CASSKQGLVGYTF.

The genes are TRBV3-1 and TRBJ2-5; possibly TRBD1 for D (5 bases). The germline V and J ends were trimmed by 4 bases and 5 bases, with 11 bases remaining between them. This CDR3 has 13 residues. Germline V gives CDR1 LGHDT, CDR2 YNNKEL (reference sequence). As DNA, the CDR3 is TGTGCCAGCAGCCCCGTAGCAGGGGAGACCCAGTACTTC. This codes for CASSPVAGETQYF.

The V and J genes are TRBV24-1 and TRBJ2-1; D is undetermined. The germline V and J ends were trimmed by 9 bases and 4 bases, with 9 bases remaining between them. The CDR3 spans 12 residues. Looked up from germline, CDR1 is KGHDR and CDR2 is SFDVKD. This CDR3 is CATGHGYNEQFF. The CDR3 bases are TGTGCCACCGGCCATGGGTACAATGAGCAGTTCTTC.

CDR3 loop: CASSRDSSSGETQYF. Here the CDR3 DNA reads TGTGCCAGCAGCAGGGACTCCTCGTCCGGGGAGACCCAGTACTTC. The V call is TRBV2, the J call TRBJ2-5; a weak D match, TRBD2 (6 bases). The V and J ends lost 6 bases and 5 bases respectively, with 19 bases between them. The CDR3 totals 15 residues. CDR1 is SNHLY, CDR2 FYNNEI, per germline. The full variable domain, its missing parts supplied by reference TRBV2 and TRBJ2-5, is EPEVTQTPSHQVTQMGQEVILRCVPISNHLYFYWYRQILGQKVEFLVSFYNNEISEKSEIFDDQFSVERPDGSNFTLKIRSTKLEDSAMYFCASSRDSSSGETQYFGPGTRLLVL.

The rearrangement joins TRBV29-1 to TRBJ1-1; D not certain. Germline values: CDR1 SQVTM, CDR2 ANQGSEA. Trimming took off 3 bases at V and 0 bases at J, with 11 bases between the two ends. This CDR3 region has 14 residues. CDR3 protein: CSVDPGGVNTEAFF. The CDR3 DNA is TGCAGCGTTGATCCAGGTGGGGTGAACACTGAAGCTTTCTTT.

V usage is TRBV12-3 or TRBV12-4 and J usage is TRBJ2-3; 10 nucleotides match TRBD2. V shed 6 bases and J 3 bases; nucleotides not matched to a gene: 9. CDR3 size: 16 residues. Written as DNA, the CDR3 is TGTGCCAGCAGCGCTAGCGGGGGACAGAGAACAGATACGCAGTATTTT. Residues: CASSASGGQRTDTQYF.

This clonotype appeared a few times. J is TRBJ2-5 and V is TRBV18; no firm D call. The germline CDR1 and CDR2 sequences are KGHSH and LQKENI. The CDR3 length is 14 residues. V lost 0 bases, J lost 5 bases, and 10 bases lay in between. CDR3 loop: CASSPPSMRETQYF. CDR3 nucleotide sequence: TGTGCCAGCTCACCACCGTCGATGCGGGAGACCCAGTACTTC.

In this sample, this clonotype turned up a few times. The chain combines TRBV29-1 with TRBJ1-6; perhaps TRBD1 as D (6 bases). Germline values: CDR1 SQVTM, CDR2 ANQGSEA. This CDR3 contains 14 residues. V lost 5 bases, J lost 7 bases, and 15 bases lay in between. The CDR3 is CSVRGGDINSPLHF. CDR3 coding DNA: TGCAGCGTTCGGGGGGGGGACATAAATTCACCCCTCCACTTT.

This chain links TRBV4-3 with TRBJ2-6; D gene ambiguous. CDR3 length equals 19 residues. Germline loops: CDR1 LGHNA, CDR2 YSLEER. V was pared by 0 bases and J by 0 bases, with 15 bases between. In DNA form, the CDR3 reads TGCGCCAGCAGCCAAGATCCTCGTCCACTCATCTCTGGGGCCAACGTCCTGACTTTC. It specifies CASSQDPRPLISGANVLTF.